This T cell receptor beta chain is drawn from a study of blood T cell repertoires in COVID-19. Assay: immunoSEQ multiplex PCR; the TCRdb copy retains only in-frame clones and omits some. The sample contains approximately 200,000 clones, roughly 82% of which appear only once. Germline V gene lookup returns CDR1 MDHEN and CDR2 SYDVKM. V shed 6 bases and J 8 bases; nucleotides not matched to a gene: 6. The CDR3 runs to 13 residues. The source material was PBMCs or T cells enriched from blood (not recorded which). This receptor was identified in a man between 40 and 49 years old who had recovered from COVID-19. V gene TRBV28 combines with J gene TRBJ1-5; TRBD1 aligns across 8 bases. CDR3 DNA sequence: TGTGCCAGCAGCTCGGACAGGGATAAGCCCCAGCATTTT. Encoded protein: CASSSDRDKPQHF.